This T cell receptor (beta chain) was identified during a study of response to subunit inactivated influenza vaccine. Study-wide findings and caveats: After each seasonal influenza vaccination, few new T cells are recruited, the authors suggested.

Germline CDR1 reads LNHNV; CDR2 reads YYDKDF (reference sequence). With 0 bases removed from V and 5 bases from J, the gap between germline ends came to 12 bases. The CDR3 has 15 residues. TCRdb called the RT-PCR reads again in MiXCR, with one record for every CDR3 protein. In the table there are approximately 730,000 distinct CDR3 sequences, around 13% of which are singletons. Points on this clonotype: The antigen is unknown.

This TCR came from a man in his fifties who received an inactivated influenza vaccine. The chain is built from TRBV15 and TRBJ2-3; D call uncertain. The sequencing here drew on PBMCs from blood, taken approximately 15 days before vaccination. DNA of the CDR3: TGTGCCACCAGCAGAGATCGGCAGCCCGGAGATACGCAGTATTTT. Translating gives CATSRDRQPGDTQYF. The full variable domain, in which reference TRBV15 and TRBJ2-3 provide the parts outside the CDR3, is DAMVIQNPRYQVTQFGKPVTLSCSQTLNHNVMYWYQQKSSQAPKLLFHYYDKDFNNEADTPDNFQSRRPNTSFCFLDIRSPGLGDTAMYLCATSRDRQPGDTQYFGPGTRLTVL.